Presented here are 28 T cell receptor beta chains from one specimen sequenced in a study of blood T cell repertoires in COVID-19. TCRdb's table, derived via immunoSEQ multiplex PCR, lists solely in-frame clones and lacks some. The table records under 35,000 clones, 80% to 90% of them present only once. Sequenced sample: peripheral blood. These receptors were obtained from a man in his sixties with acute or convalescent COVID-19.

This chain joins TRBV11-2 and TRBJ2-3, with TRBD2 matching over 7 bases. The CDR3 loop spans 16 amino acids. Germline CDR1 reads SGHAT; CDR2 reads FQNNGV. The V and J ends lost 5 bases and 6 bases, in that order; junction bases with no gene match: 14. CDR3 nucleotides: TGTGCCAGCAGCGTCGGACTGTATGGGAGGGCCGATACGCAGTATTTT. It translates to CASSVGLYGRADTQYF.

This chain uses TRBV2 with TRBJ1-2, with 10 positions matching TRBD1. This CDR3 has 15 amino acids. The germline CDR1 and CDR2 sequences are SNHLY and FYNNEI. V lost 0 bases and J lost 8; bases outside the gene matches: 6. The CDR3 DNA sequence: TGTGCCAGCAGTGAAGCGAAGGGGACAGGGGAGGGCTACACCTTC. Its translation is CASSEAKGTGEGYTF.

CDR3 sequence (DNA): TGTGCCAGCAGCCAACGGCGCACAGAGACTGGAAACACCATATATTTT. It is translated as CASSQRRTETGNTIYF. This chain uses TRBV3-1 (or the pseudogene TRBV3-2) with TRBJ1-3; no definite D call. CDR3 size: 16 residues. V was clipped by 2 bases and J by 2 bases, with 13 bases between them. The germline V gene encodes CDR1 LGHDT and CDR2 YNNKEL (reference sequence).

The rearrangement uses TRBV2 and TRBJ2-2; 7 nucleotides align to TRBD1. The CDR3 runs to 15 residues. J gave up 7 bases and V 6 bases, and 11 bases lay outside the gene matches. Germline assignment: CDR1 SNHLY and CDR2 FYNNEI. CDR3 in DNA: TGTGCCAGCAGGGCCACAGACAGGGCGGTCGGGGAGCTGTTTTTT. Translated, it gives CASRATDRAVGELFF.

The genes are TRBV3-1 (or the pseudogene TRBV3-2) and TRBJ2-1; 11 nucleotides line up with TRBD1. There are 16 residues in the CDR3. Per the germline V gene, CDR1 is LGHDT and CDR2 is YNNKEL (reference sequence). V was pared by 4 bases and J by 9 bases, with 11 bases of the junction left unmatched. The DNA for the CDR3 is TGTGCCAGCAGCCGATTGGACAGGGGGCGCGTGATTGAGCAGTTCTTC. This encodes CASSRLDRGRVIEQFF.

In DNA form, the CDR3 reads TGTGCCAGCAGCCCCCTAGTAGACGGGGAGCTGTTTTTT. It specifies CASSPLVDGELFF. V is TRBV7-9 and J is TRBJ2-2; D remains ambiguous. The CDR3 is 13 residues long. V was trimmed by 5 bases and J by 7 bases, leaving 11 bases between them. Germline-derived CDR1 and CDR2 are SEHNR and FQNEAQ (reference sequence).

CDR3 in DNA: TGTGCCAGCAGTTACCAGGGAAATAGCAATCAGCCCCAGCATTTT. The encoded protein is CASSYQGNSNQPQHF. The genes are TRBV28 and TRBJ1-5; TRBD1 is a possible D gene (5 bases). The CDR3 runs 15 residues. Germline V gene data show CDR1 as MDHEN and CDR2 as SYDVKM. The V and J ends lost 4 bases and 0 bases respectively, with 10 bases between them.

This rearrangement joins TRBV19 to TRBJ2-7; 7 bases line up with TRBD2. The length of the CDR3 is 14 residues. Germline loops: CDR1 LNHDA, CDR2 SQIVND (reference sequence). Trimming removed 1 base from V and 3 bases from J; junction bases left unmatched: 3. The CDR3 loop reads CASSIGAGDYEQYF. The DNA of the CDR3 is TGTGCCAGTAGTATAGGCGCGGGGGACTACGAGCAGTACTTC.

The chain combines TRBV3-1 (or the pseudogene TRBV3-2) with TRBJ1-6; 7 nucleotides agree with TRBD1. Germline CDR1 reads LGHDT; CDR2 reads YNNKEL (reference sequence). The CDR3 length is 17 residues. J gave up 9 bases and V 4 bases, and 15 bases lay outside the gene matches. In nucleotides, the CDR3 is TGTGCCAGCAGCCCCGAGATTCGACAGGGTGGGGTTTCACCCCTCCACTTT. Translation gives CASSPEIRQGGVSPLHF.

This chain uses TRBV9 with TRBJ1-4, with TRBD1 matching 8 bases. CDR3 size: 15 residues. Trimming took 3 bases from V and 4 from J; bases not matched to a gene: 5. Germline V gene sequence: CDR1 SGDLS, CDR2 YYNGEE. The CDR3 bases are TGTGCCAGCAGCGGGTCTACAGGGGGTAATGAAAAACTGTTTTTT. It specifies CASSGSTGGNEKLFF.

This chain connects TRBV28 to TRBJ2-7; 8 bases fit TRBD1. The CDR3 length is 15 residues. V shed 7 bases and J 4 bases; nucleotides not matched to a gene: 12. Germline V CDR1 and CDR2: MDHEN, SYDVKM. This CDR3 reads CASNLQGARFYEQYF. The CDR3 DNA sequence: TGTGCCAGCAACCTCCAGGGGGCGCGTTTTTACGAGCAGTACTTC.

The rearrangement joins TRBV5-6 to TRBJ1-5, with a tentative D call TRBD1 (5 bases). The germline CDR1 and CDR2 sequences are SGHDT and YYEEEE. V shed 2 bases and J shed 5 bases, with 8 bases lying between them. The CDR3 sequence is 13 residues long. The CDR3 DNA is TGTGCCAGCAGCTTAGGGGATTATCAGCCCCAGCATTTT. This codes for CASSLGDYQPQHF.

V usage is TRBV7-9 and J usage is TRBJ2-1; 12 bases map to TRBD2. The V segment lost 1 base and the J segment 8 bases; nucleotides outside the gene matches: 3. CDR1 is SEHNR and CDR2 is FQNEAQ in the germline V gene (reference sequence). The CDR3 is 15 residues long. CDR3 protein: CASSLGLAGAHEQFF. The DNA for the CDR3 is TGTGCCAGCAGCTTAGGACTAGCGGGAGCCCATGAGCAGTTCTTC.

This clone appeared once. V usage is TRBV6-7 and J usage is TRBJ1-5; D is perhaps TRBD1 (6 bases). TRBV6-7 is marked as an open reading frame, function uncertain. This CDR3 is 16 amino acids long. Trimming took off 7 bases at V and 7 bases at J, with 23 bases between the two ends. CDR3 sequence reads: CASIFTLQGRRQPQHF. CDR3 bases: TGTGCCAGCATTTTTACCCTACAGGGACGGAGGCAGCCCCAGCATTTT.

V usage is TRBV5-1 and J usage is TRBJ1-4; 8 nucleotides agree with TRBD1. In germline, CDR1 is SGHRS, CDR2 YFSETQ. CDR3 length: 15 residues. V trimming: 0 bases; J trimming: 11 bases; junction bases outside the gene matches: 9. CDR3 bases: TGCGCCAGCAGCTTGGCCGGACAGGGTATGGATAAACTGTTTTTT. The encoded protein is CASSLAGQGMDKLFF. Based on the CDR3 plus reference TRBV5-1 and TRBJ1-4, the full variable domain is KAGVTQTPRYLIKTRGQQVTLSCSPISGHRSVSWYQQTPGQGLQFLFEYFSETQRNKGNFPGRFSGRQFSNSRSEMNVSTLELGDSALYLCASSLAGQGMDKLFFGSGTQLSVL.

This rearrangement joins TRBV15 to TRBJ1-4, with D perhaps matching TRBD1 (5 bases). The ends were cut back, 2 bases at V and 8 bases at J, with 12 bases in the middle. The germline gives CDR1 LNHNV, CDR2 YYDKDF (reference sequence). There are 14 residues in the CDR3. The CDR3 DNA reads TGTGCCACCAGCAGACCTGGGCGGGGGGAAAAACTGTTTTTT. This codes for CATSRPGRGEKLFF.

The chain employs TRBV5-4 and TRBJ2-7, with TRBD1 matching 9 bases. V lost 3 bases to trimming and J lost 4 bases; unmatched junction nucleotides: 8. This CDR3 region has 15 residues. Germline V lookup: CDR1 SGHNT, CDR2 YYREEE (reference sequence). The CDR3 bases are TGTGCCAGCAGCTACACCGGGACAGGGAAGTACGAGCAGTACTTC. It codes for CASSYTGTGKYEQYF.

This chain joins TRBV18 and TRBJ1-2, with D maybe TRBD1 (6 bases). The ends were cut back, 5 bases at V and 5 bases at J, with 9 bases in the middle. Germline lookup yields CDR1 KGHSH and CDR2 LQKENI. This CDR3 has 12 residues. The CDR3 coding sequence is TGTGCCAGCTCAGGACAGCTATATGGCTACACCTTC. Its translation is CASSGQLYGYTF.

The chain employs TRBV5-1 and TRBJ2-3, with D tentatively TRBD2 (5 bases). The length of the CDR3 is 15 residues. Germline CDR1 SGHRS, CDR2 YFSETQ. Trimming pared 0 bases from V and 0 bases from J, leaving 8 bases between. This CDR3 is CASSLGRHSTDTQYF. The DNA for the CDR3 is TGCGCCAGCAGCTTGGGGAGGCACAGCACAGATACGCAGTATTTT.

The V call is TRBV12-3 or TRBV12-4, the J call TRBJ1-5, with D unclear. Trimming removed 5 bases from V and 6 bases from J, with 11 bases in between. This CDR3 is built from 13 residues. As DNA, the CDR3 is TGTGCCAGCAGTCCATCCCCCATTCAGCCCCAGCATTTT. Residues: CASSPSPIQPQHF.

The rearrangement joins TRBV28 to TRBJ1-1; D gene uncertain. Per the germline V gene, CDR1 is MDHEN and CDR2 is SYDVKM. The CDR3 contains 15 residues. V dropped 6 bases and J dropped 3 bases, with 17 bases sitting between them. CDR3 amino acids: CASSLIPVGDTEAFF. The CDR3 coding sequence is TGTGCCAGCAGCCTTATTCCGGTCGGAGACACTGAAGCTTTCTTT.

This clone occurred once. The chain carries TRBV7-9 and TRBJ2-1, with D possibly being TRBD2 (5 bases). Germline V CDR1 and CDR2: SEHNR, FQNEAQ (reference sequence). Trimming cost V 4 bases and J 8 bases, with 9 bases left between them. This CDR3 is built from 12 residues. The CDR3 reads CASSYSAYEQFF. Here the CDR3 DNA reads TGTGCCAGCAGCTATAGCGCATATGAGCAGTTCTTC.

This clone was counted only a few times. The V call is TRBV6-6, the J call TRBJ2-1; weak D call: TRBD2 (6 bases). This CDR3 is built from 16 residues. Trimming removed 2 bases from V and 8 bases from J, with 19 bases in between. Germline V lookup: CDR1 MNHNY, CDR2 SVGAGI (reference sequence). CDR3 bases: TGTGCCAGCAGTTACCCCCCAGGCAGGGAGGTCGATGAGCAGTTCTTC. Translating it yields CASSYPPGREVDEQFF.

Here the CDR3 reads CASRRGTGIVEQYF. CDR3 DNA sequence: TGTGCCAGCAGGAGGGGGACCGGTATCGTCGAGCAGTACTTC. This chain joins TRBV2 and TRBJ2-7; a possible D gene is TRBD1 (6 bases). CDR3 length: 14 amino acids. Germline lookup yields CDR1 SNHLY and CDR2 FYNNEI. V was cut by 6 bases and J by 6 bases, with 18 bases left in between. The entire variable domain, with the rest obtained from reference TRBV2 and TRBJ2-7, is as follows: EPEVTQTPSHQVTQMGQEVILRCVPISNHLYFYWYRQILGQKVEFLVSFYNNEISEKSEIFDDQFSVERPDGSNFTLKIRSTKLEDSAMYFCASRRGTGIVEQYFGPGTRLTVT.

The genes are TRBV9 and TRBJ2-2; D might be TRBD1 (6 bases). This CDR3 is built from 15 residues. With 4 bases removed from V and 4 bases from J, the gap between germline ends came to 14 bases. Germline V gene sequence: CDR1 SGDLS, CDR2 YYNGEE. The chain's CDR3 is CASSIQGGVTGELFF. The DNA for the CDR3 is TGTGCCAGCAGCATACAGGGTGGCGTCACCGGGGAGCTGTTTTTT.

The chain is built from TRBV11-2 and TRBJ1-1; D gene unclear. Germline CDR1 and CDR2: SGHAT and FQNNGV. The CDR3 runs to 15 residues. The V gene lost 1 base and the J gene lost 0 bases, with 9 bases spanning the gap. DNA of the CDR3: TGTGCCAGCAGCTTAGTACCACACATGAACACTGAAGCTTTCTTT. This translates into CASSLVPHMNTEAFF.

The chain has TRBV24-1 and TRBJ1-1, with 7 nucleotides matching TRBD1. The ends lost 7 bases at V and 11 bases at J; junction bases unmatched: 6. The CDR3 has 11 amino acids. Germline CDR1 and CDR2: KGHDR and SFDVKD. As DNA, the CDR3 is TGTGCCACCAGCACGGGGACAGCGGCTTTCTTT. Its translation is CATSTGTAAFF.

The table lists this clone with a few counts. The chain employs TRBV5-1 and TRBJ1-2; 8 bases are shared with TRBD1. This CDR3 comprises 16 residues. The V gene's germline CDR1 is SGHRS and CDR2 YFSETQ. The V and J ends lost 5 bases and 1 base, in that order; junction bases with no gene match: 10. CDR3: CASSSGQGFDNYGYTF. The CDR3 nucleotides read TGCGCCAGCAGTTCCGGACAGGGTTTTGATAACTATGGCTACACCTTC.